The 5 T cell receptor beta chains below were found in one sample sequenced in a study of OX40 agonist ivuxolimab in advanced cancers. Only in-frame clones appear in the TCRdb table, and some are missing; sequencing was by immunoSEQ multiplex PCR. The sample lists some 80,000 clones; about 88% were seen once. The material sequenced was CD4+ or CD8+ T cells sorted from blood, taken in a trial of the OX40 agonist ivuxolimab. The receptors derive from an adult with an advanced solid tumor such as melanoma, head and neck, liver or kidney cancer.

In nucleotides, the CDR3 is TGCGCCAGCAGCTTGGGAGACCGAGAGCAGTACTTC. It codes for CASSLGDREQYF. The rearrangement uses TRBV5-1 and TRBJ2-7, with D hard to call. The V gene lost 0 bases and the J gene lost 7 bases, with 8 bases spanning the gap. The CDR3 length is 12 residues. From germline, CDR1 is SGHRS and CDR2 YFSETQ. Combining the CDR3 with reference TRBV5-1 and TRBJ2-7 gives the whole variable domain KAGVTQTPRYLIKTRGQQVTLSCSPISGHRSVSWYQQTPGQGLQFLFEYFSETQRNKGNFPGRFSGRQFSNSRSEMNVSTLELGDSALYLCASSLGDREQYFGPGTRLTVT.

The rearrangement joins TRBV5-1 to TRBJ1-3, with 8 bases fitting TRBD1. The CDR3 loop spans 15 amino acids. Trimming cost V 0 bases and J 6 bases; bases outside gene matches: 5. In germline, CDR1 is SGHRS, CDR2 YFSETQ. CDR3 bases: TGCGCCAGCAGCTTGGCAGGGGGCGAGGCAAACACCATATATTTT. As protein: CASSLAGGEANTIYF. The full variable domain, rest sourced from reference TRBV5-1 and TRBJ1-3, is KAGVTQTPRYLIKTRGQQVTLSCSPISGHRSVSWYQQTPGQGLQFLFEYFSETQRNKGNFPGRFSGRQFSNSRSEMNVSTLELGDSALYLCASSLAGGEANTIYFGEGSWLTVV.

V is TRBV5-1 and J is TRBJ2-1; 7 bases line up with TRBD1. The J segment lost 8 bases and the V segment lost 3 bases, leaving 5 bases of the junction unmatched. The germline gives CDR1 SGHRS, CDR2 YFSETQ. The CDR3 consists of 13 residues. The CDR3, as DNA: TGCGCCAGCAGCTCCAACAGGGGCGATGAGCAGTTCTTC. This encodes CASSSNRGDEQFF.

This chain uses TRBV10-2 with TRBJ1-2; TRBD1 matches 10 bases. From germline, CDR1 is WSHSY and CDR2 SAAADI. The ends lost 7 bases at V and 6 bases at J; junction bases unmatched: 8. This CDR3 is built from 14 residues. The CDR3 nucleotides read TGCGCCAGCACCAGACAGGGGGCGAGCCATGGCTACACCTTC. Its translation is CASTRQGASHGYTF.

This clone was detected only once. V usage is TRBV5-1 and J usage is TRBJ1-1; D is ambiguous. In germline, CDR1 is SGHRS, CDR2 YFSETQ. The CDR3 extends over 14 amino acids. Deletions cut 1 base from V and 0 bases from J, with 7 bases between. The CDR3 here is CASSLNSMNTEAFF. CDR3 sequence (DNA): TGCGCCAGCAGCTTGAACTCGATGAACACTGAAGCTTTCTTT.